This is a list of T cell receptor beta chains from one sample in a study of cytomegalovirus exposure and HLA in healthy donors. Using immunoSEQ multiplex PCR, the repertoire was profiled, and TCRdb retains in-frame clones only, with some absent. Its table lists roughly 39,000 clones. Sequencing was done on a sample of PBMCs. Every receptor here comes from a woman aged 25 to 39 in good health and CMV-seropositive. CDR3s include the opening cysteine and the closing phenylalanine or tryptophan. Each record gives: J gene, D gene, V gene, CDR3 DNA, CDR3 protein. A D gene is named only where the DNA matches it firmly.

J gene: TRBJ2-1
D gene: TRBD2
V gene: TRBV7-9
CDR3 DNA: TGTGCCAGCAGCTTAGATGGGACTAACTTCTACAATGAGCAGTTCTTC
CDR3 protein: CASSLDGTNFYNEQFF

J gene: TRBJ2-7
D gene: -
V gene: TRBV20-1
CDR3 DNA: TGCAGTGCAACCGACAGGTACGAGCAGTACTTC
CDR3 protein: CSATDRYEQYF

J gene: TRBJ2-7
D gene: TRBD1
V gene: TRBV9
CDR3 DNA: TGTGCCAGCAGCGTAGAGCCGGACAGGGGCTACGAGCAGTACTTC
CDR3 protein: CASSVEPDRGYEQYF

J gene: TRBJ2-5
D gene: -
V gene: TRBV11-2
CDR3 DNA: TGTGCCAGCGCACTAGTGGCGAGGGAGACCCAGTACTTC
CDR3 protein: CASALVARETQYF

J gene: TRBJ2-3
D gene: TRBD1
V gene: TRBV18
CDR3 DNA: TGTGCCAGCTCAGCCCGACAGGGGAGCACAGATACGCAGTATTTT
CDR3 protein: CASSARQGSTDTQYF

J gene: TRBJ2-5
D gene: TRBD2
V gene: TRBV5-4
CDR3 DNA: TGTGCCAGCACCAAGACTAGCGGGGCGAGGGAGACCCAGTACTTC
CDR3 protein: CASTKTSGARETQYF

J gene: TRBJ1-1
D gene: -
V gene: TRBV5-1
CDR3 DNA: TGCGCCAGCAGGTCGCCGTCCGAAACCGGGACATTGAACACTGAAGCTTTCTTT
CDR3 protein: CASRSPSETGTLNTEAFF

J gene: TRBJ2-7
D gene: TRBD1
V gene: TRBV5-6
CDR3 DNA: TGTGCCAGCAGCTTGGCCAGGGGGCTCTCCTACGAGCAGTACTTC
CDR3 protein: CASSLARGLSYEQYF

J gene: TRBJ2-7
D gene: TRBD1
V gene: TRBV15
CDR3 DNA: TGTGCCACCAGCTCCCGGACAGGGCCCTCCTACGAGCAGTACTTC
CDR3 protein: CATSSRTGPSYEQYF

J gene: TRBJ2-2
D gene: -
V gene: TRBV5-4
CDR3 DNA: TGTGCCAGCAGCTTGGTGGGCCGGACACCGAGGACCGGGGAGCTGTTTTTT
CDR3 protein: CASSLVGRTPRTGELFF

J gene: TRBJ1-1
D gene: TRBD1
V gene: TRBV7-8
CDR3 DNA: TGTGCCAGCAGGCCAACAGGGGTCTTGAACACTGAAGCTTTCTTT
CDR3 protein: CASRPTGVLNTEAFF

J gene: TRBJ1-1
D gene: -
V gene: TRBV18
CDR3 DNA: TGTGCCAGCTCACCACCATCTACCGGGGACACTGAAGCTTTCTTT
CDR3 protein: CASSPPSTGDTEAFF

J gene: TRBJ2-5
D gene: -
V gene: TRBV18
CDR3 DNA: TGTGCCAGCTCACCGAAAACAGGGATGGGGGAGACCCAGTACTTC
CDR3 protein: CASSPKTGMGETQYF

J gene: TRBJ2-5
D gene: TRBD1
V gene: TRBV27
CDR3 DNA: TGTGCCAGCAGCCCGGCCCCGCGGACAGGACCCGGAGAGACCCAGTACTTC
CDR3 protein: CASSPAPRTGPGETQYF

J gene: TRBJ1-6
D gene: TRBD1
V gene: TRBV4-1
CDR3 DNA: TGCGCCAGCAGCCAGGGTGGGACAGGGAGCTCCTATAATTCACCCCTCCACTTT
CDR3 protein: CASSQGGTGSSYNSPLHF

J gene: TRBJ1-6
D gene: TRBD1
V gene: TRBV5-4
CDR3 DNA: TGTGCCAGCAGCGGACAGAGGAAGGGGGCGCGTGGTTCACCCCTCCACTTT
CDR3 protein: CASSGQRKGARGSPLHF

J gene: TRBJ2-3
D gene: -
V gene: TRBV11-2
CDR3 DNA: TGTGCCAGCAGCTTAGCGTCGGGGTCCCGCACAGATACGCAGTATTTT
CDR3 protein: CASSLASGSRTDTQYF

J gene: TRBJ2-1
D gene: TRBD2
V gene: TRBV13
CDR3 DNA: TGTGCCAGCAGCCTAAGACTAGCGGGGGGGCCTCAGTTCTTC
CDR3 protein: CASSLRLAGGPQFF

J gene: TRBJ1-3
D gene: -
V gene: TRBV28
CDR3 DNA: TGTGCCAGCAGTTTCGGGGTTTATGGAAACACCATATATTTT
CDR3 protein: CASSFGVYGNTIYF

J gene: TRBJ2-1
D gene: TRBD2
V gene: TRBV4-1
CDR3 DNA: TGCGCCAGCAGCCGGCAGCGGGGGGAACTATCCTACAATGAGCAGTTCTTC
CDR3 protein: CASSRQRGELSYNEQFF

J gene: TRBJ1-2
D gene: -
V gene: TRBV6-5
CDR3 DNA: TGTGCCAGCAGTCACGGCGGGGGTGGCTACACCTTC
CDR3 protein: CASSHGGGGYTF

J gene: TRBJ1-2
D gene: -
V gene: TRBV7-9
CDR3 DNA: TGTGCCAGCAGTCAGGGCCTCTATGGCTACACCTTC
CDR3 protein: CASSQGLYGYTF

J gene: TRBJ1-3
D gene: -
V gene: TRBV9
CDR3 DNA: TGTGCCAGCGGTCCGAGTAGCACCATATATTTT
CDR3 protein: CASGPSSTIYF

J gene: TRBJ2-5
D gene: TRBD1
V gene: TRBV30
CDR3 DNA: TGTGCCTGGGCAGGGGGTAGAGAGACCCAGTACTTC
CDR3 protein: CAWAGGRETQYF